One and the same sample provided the 19 T cell receptor beta chains below, sequenced in a study of radiation and T cells in renal cell carcinoma. Noted time point: blood 4 weeks post-SBRT, at nephrectomy. Documented treatment: 15 Gy SBRT to primary tumor, nephrectomy 4 weeks later. The method was immunoSEQ multiplex PCR; TCRdb's version includes in-frame clones alone and lacks a portion of them. The sample includes around 180,000 clones, 88% seen only once; the top ten take about 11%. The starting material was blood, obtained from a patient whose treatment included radiotherapy and nephrectomy. These receptor sequences come from a woman in her fifties or sixties with renal cell carcinoma.

The gene calls are TRBV7-9 and TRBJ2-3; D could derive from TRBD1 or TRBD2 (5 bases each). The CDR3 loop spans 14 amino acids. The V gene lost 9 bases and the J gene lost 0 bases, with 13 bases spanning the gap. Germline values: CDR1 SEHNR, CDR2 FQNEAQ (reference sequence). CDR3 residues: CASRDRGSTDTQYF. The CDR3 DNA sequence: TGTGCCAGTCGGGACCGGGGTAGCACAGATACGCAGTATTTT.

The chain couples TRBV5-1 to TRBJ1-1; 7 positions agree with TRBD1. The CDR3 spans 14 residues. Germline trimming cut 9 bases from V and 0 bases from J; bases unmatched to any gene: 8. Germline CDR1 SGHRS, CDR2 YFSETQ. The CDR3 loop reads CATAPGGMNTEAFF. In nucleotides, the CDR3 is TGCGCCACCGCCCCAGGGGGAATGAACACTGAAGCTTTCTTT.

The chain has TRBV6-1 and TRBJ1-5; D possibly corresponds to TRBD1 (6 bases). The CDR3 has 14 residues. Germline lookup yields CDR1 MNHNS and CDR2 SASEGT. V was trimmed by 4 bases and J by 6 bases, leaving 13 bases between them. In DNA, the CDR3 is TGTGCCAGCAGTGCCCCAGGGGTGGTTCAGCCCCAGCATTTT. Its protein product is CASSAPGVVQPQHF.

This sequence joins TRBV5-1 and TRBJ1-2, with D unclear. Germline loops: CDR1 SGHRS, CDR2 YFSETQ. The CDR3 runs to 14 residues. Trimming removed 1 base from V and 3 bases from J, with 10 bases in between. The CDR3, as DNA: TGCGCCAGCAGCTTGTCCGATGGTGACTATGGCTACACCTTC. As protein: CASSLSDGDYGYTF.

The chain recombines TRBV11-2 with TRBJ1-2; no definite D call. The CDR3 has 12 amino acids. The V gene's germline CDR1 is SGHAT and CDR2 FQNNGV. The V end was cut by 3 bases, the J end by 2 bases, with 4 bases between. The CDR3 reads CASSLYNYGYTF. CDR3 coding DNA: TGTGCCAGCAGCTTGTACAACTATGGCTACACCTTC.

The rearrangement uses TRBV7-8 and TRBJ1-5, with D unresolved. V dropped 5 bases and J dropped 3 bases, with 17 bases sitting between them. The CDR3 is 16 residues long. Looked up from germline, CDR1 is SGHVS and CDR2 is FQNEAQ. Here the CDR3 DNA reads TGTGCCAGCAGCCTGGTCAGAGTGTCCTTCAATCAGCCCCAGCATTTT. It specifies CASSLVRVSFNQPQHF.

This chain connects TRBV11-1 to TRBJ1-6; TRBD1 matches 8 bases. The germline gives CDR1 SGHAT, CDR2 FQDESV (reference sequence). V lost 5 bases to trimming and J lost 7 bases; unmatched junction nucleotides: 7. The CDR3 sequence is 15 residues long. CDR3 residues: CASSQRQGQNSPLHF. CDR3 in DNA: TGTGCCAGCAGCCAACGACAGGGGCAAAATTCACCCCTCCACTTT.

The chain combines TRBV27 with TRBJ2-3; D possibly corresponds to TRBD1 (5 bases). This CDR3 spans 15 amino acids. Between the trimmed V and J ends, which lost 6 bases and 2 bases, there was a span of 15 bases. Germline lookup yields CDR1 MNHEY and CDR2 SMNVEV (reference sequence). The CDR3 coding sequence is TGTGCCAGCAGGGGCAGGGAAATTCTCACAGATACGCAGTATTTT. It specifies CASRGREILTDTQYF.

The chain couples TRBV9 to TRBJ1-5; unclear D gene. The CDR3 extends over 13 amino acids. V shed 0 bases and J shed 7 bases, with 8 bases lying between them. Germline CDR1 reads SGDLS; CDR2 reads YYNGEE. This CDR3 reads CASSVGAAQPQHF. The CDR3 DNA is TGTGCCAGCAGCGTAGGGGCGGCCCAGCCCCAGCATTTT.

V gene TRBV6-5 combines with J gene TRBJ2-1; D possibly corresponds to TRBD2 (5 bases). This CDR3 is built from 15 residues. Germline-derived CDR1 and CDR2 are MNHEY and SVGAGI. Trimming shortened V by 7 bases and J by 0 bases, and 13 bases separated the two germline ends. The CDR3 reads CASIRTLSSYNEQFF. The CDR3 DNA is TGTGCCAGCATCCGGACTCTGAGCTCCTACAATGAGCAGTTCTTC.

The chain links TRBV9 to TRBJ2-5; D is unresolved. The CDR3 extends over 15 amino acids. V was trimmed by 3 bases and J by 5 bases, leaving 17 bases between them. Germline CDR1 is SGDLS and CDR2 is YYNGEE. The CDR3 nucleotides are TGTGCCAGCAGCGCACTGGACGGGCAATGGGAGACCCAGTACTTC. Residues: CASSALDGQWETQYF.

This chain uses TRBV10-3 with TRBJ1-4; D unresolved. Trimming cost V 6 bases and J 8 bases, with 13 bases left between them. The CDR3 runs to 13 residues. The germline gives CDR1 ENHRY, CDR2 SYGVKD. CDR3 sequence: CAIRWAVGEKLFF. In DNA, the CDR3 is TGTGCCATCAGGTGGGCCGTTGGGGAAAAACTGTTTTTT.

The rearrangement links TRBV27 to TRBJ2-7; 10 bases line up with TRBD1. The CDR3 has 16 amino acids. The germline CDR1 and CDR2 sequences are MNHEY and SMNVEV (reference sequence). With V trimmed by 5 bases and J by 3 bases, 10 bases remained unmatched. Written as DNA, the CDR3 is TGTGCCAGCAGTCACAAATCGGGACAGGGGTTCTACGAGCAGTACTTC. The encoded protein is CASSHKSGQGFYEQYF.

V is TRBV5-1 and J is TRBJ1-3; no definite D call. The CDR3 contains 13 residues. V was clipped by 0 bases and J by 6 bases, with 7 bases between them. Per germline, CDR1 SGHRS and CDR2 YFSETQ. CDR3 in amino acids: CASSLGLENTIYF. The DNA of the CDR3 is TGCGCCAGCAGCTTGGGACTGGAAAACACCATATATTTT.

V and J are TRBV7-2 and TRBJ2-5; D is perhaps TRBD2 (7 bases). The germline V gene has CDR1 SGHTA and CDR2 FQGNSA. The CDR3 loop spans 16 amino acids. V lost 7 bases, J lost 3 bases, and 21 bases lay in between. CDR3 protein: CASTPRSGDTKETQYF. CDR3 in DNA: TGTGCCAGCACCCCTCGGAGCGGGGACACCAAAGAGACCCAGTACTTC.

The rearrangement joins TRBV10-3 to TRBJ2-3; 12 bases align to TRBD2. V shed 3 bases, J shed 6 bases, and the junction held 7 bases outside the gene matches. This CDR3 spans 16 amino acids. The germline V gene has CDR1 ENHRY and CDR2 SYGVKD. The CDR3, as DNA: TGTGCCATCAGTGAAAGAGGACTAGCGGGGAGGGATACGCAGTATTTT. Amino acids: CAISERGLAGRDTQYF.

This clone turned up a few times. V is TRBV5-6 and J is TRBJ2-2; 8 bases align to TRBD1. The trim removed 4 bases at V and 7 bases at J, leaving 6 bases unmatched. Germline values: CDR1 SGHDT, CDR2 YYEEEE. This CDR3 is 14 amino acids long. CDR3 nucleotide sequence: TGTGCCAGCAGCGCACGGACAGGGATCGGGGAGCTGTTTTTT. It encodes CASSARTGIGELFF.

This chain links TRBV6-5 with TRBJ2-7; D gene ambiguous. Germline values: CDR1 MNHEY, CDR2 SVGAGI. This CDR3 region has 14 residues. V was clipped by 2 bases and J by 5 bases, with 13 bases between them. This CDR3 reads CASSYEVSSHEQYF. In nucleotides, the CDR3 is TGTGCCAGCAGTTACGAGGTCAGTAGTCACGAGCAGTACTTC.

This sequence joins TRBV5-1 and TRBJ2-1; 8 nucleotides agree with TRBD1. The CDR3 length is 15 residues. The germline gives CDR1 SGHRS, CDR2 YFSETQ. V gave up 4 bases and J gave up 0 bases; unmatched junction bases: 3. The DNA of the CDR3 is TGCGCCAGCAGCAAGACAGGGGACTCCTACAATGAGCAGTTCTTC. This encodes CASSKTGDSYNEQFF.